The clone carrying this T cell receptor (beta chain) was seen a single time. The data are from a study of T cell responses to AZD1222 COVID-19 vaccine. The table came from immunoSEQ multiplex PCR; TCRdb's copy has only in-frame clones and leaves some out. The sample has around 130,000 clones, 75% to 90% seen once. CDR3 length: 15 amino acids. J gave up 1 base and V 2 bases, and 3 bases lay outside the gene matches. Germline CDR1 is MNHEY and CDR2 is SVGEGT. This clonotype was obtained from an adult in good health. The rearrangement uses TRBV6-2 or TRBV6-3 and TRBJ1-1, with 8 bases that match TRBD1. This sample comprised peripheral blood, obtained on day 0 of AZD1222 vaccination. The CDR3 DNA sequence: TGTGCCAGCAGTTACCCAACAGGGGGGAACACTGAAGCTTTCTTT. It is translated as CASSYPTGGNTEAFF.